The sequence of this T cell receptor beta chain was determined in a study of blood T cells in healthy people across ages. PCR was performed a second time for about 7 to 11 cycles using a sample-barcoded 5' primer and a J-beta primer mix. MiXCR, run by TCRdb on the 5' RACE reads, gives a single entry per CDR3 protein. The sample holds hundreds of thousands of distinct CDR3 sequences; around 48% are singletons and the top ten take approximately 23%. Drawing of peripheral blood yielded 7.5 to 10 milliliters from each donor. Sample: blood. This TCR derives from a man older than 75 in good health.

CDR3 sequence reads: CASSLALGGVEETQYF. The CDR3 DNA sequence: TGTGCCAGCAGCTTAGCGCTAGGGGGGGTGGAAGAGACCCAGTACTTC. The chain recombines TRBV7-8 with TRBJ2-5; TRBD2 might be the D (7 bases). CDR1 is SGHVS and CDR2 is FQNEAQ in the germline V gene. The CDR3 spans 16 residues. Trimming left V 0 bases short and J 3 bases short, with 14 bases between.